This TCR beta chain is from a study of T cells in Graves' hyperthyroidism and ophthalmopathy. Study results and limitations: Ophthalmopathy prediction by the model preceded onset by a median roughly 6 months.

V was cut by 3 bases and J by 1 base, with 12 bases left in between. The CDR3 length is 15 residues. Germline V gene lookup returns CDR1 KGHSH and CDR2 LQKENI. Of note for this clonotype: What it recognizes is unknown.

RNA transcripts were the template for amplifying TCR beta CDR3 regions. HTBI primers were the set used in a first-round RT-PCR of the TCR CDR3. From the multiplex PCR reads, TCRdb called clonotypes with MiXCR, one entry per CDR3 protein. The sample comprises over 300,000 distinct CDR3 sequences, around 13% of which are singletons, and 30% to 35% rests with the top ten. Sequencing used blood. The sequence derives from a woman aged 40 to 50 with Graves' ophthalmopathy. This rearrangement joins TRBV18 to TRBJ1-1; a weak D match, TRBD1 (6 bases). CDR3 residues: CASSPQGQRNTEAFF. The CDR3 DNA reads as TGTGCCAGCTCACCCCAAGGACAGAGGAACACTGAAGCTTTCTTT.